This T cell receptor beta chain was profiled in a study of identical twins. About this clonotype itself: What it recognizes is unknown.

The ends were cut back, 3 bases at V and 0 bases at J, with 15 bases in the middle. This CDR3 is built from 17 residues. Germline lookup yields CDR1 LGHNA and CDR2 YSLEER. TCRdb passed the 5' RACE reads through MiXCR, listing each CDR3 protein once. The data hold some 560,000 distinct CDR3 sequences, with approximately 9.6% observed a single time. All donors were healthy, and all were Caucasian. Study-wide findings and caveats: Weaker excess twin sharing was observed in beta out-of-frame sequences. Among monozygotic twins, out-of-frame TCR alpha sharing exceeded what models predicted. Among out-of-frame alpha sequences shared by twins, low generation probability occurred in excess.

The same specimen was also included in a second study, on yellow fever vaccine responses in identical twins.

The clonotype was recovered from a woman aged 18 to 35 in good health. The chain couples TRBV4-3 to TRBJ2-1; TRBD1 is a possible D gene (6 bases). The sequencing sample was made of PBMCs. CDR3 region: CASSHDLGAGSYNEQFF. The CDR3 nucleotides read TGCGCCAGCAGCCATGATTTGGGGGCGGGCTCCTACAATGAGCAGTTCTTC.